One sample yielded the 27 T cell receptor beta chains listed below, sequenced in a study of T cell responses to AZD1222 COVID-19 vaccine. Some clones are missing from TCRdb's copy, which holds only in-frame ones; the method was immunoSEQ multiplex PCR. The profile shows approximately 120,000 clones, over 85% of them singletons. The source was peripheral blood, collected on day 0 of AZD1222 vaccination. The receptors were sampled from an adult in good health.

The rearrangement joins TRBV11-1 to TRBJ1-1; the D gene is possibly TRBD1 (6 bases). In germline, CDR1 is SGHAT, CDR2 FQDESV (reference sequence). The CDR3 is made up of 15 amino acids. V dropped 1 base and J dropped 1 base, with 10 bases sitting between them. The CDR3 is CASSLGGGRNTEAFF. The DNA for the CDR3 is TGTGCCAGCAGCTTAGGAGGGGGAAGGAACACTGAAGCTTTCTTT.

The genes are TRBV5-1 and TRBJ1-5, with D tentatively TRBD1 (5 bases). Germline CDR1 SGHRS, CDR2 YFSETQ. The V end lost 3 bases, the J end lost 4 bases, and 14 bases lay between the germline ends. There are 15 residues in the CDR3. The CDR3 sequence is CASSSTGGENQPQHF. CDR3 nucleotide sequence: TGCGCCAGCAGCTCGACCGGGGGAGAAAATCAGCCCCAGCATTTT.

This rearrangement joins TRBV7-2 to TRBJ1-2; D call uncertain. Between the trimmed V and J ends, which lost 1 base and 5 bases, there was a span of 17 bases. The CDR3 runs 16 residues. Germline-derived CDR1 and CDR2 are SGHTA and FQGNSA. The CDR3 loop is CASSLVPPKGRYGYTF. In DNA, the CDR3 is TGTGCCAGCAGCTTAGTACCCCCGAAAGGGAGATATGGCTACACCTTC.

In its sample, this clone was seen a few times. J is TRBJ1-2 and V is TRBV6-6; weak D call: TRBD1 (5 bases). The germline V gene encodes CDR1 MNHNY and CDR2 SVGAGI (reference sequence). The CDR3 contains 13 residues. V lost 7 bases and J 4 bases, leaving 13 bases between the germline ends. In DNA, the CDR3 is TGTGCCAGCAATGCAGGGTCGGGCTATGGCTACACCTTC. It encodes CASNAGSGYGYTF.

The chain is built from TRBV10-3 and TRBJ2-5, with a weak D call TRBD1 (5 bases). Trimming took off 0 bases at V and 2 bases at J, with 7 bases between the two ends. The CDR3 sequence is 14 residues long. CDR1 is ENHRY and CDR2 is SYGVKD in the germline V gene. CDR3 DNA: TGTGCCATCAGTGAGTCGACAGAACAAGAGACCCAGTACTTC. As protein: CAISESTEQETQYF.

CDR3: CASRTSGNNYNEQFF. The CDR3 nucleotides are TGTGCCAGTAGGACAAGCGGGAACAACTACAATGAGCAGTTCTTC. This chain uses TRBV19 with TRBJ2-1; 7 nucleotides align to TRBD2. From germline, CDR1 is LNHDA and CDR2 SQIVND (reference sequence). CDR3 size: 15 residues. Germline trimming cut 6 bases from V and 3 bases from J; bases unmatched to any gene: 8.

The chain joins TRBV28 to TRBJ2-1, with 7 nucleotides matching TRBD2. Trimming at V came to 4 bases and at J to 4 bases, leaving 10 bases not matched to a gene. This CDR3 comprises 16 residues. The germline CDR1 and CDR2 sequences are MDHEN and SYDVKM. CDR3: CASSSTGTTFYNEQFF. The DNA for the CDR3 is TGTGCCAGCAGTTCGACCGGGACTACTTTTTACAATGAGCAGTTCTTC.

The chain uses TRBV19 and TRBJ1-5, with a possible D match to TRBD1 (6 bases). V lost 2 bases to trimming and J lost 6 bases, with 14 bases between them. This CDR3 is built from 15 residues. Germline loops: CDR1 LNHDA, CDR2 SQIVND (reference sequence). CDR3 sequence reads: CASSIKGTGLQPQHF. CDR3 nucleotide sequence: TGTGCCAGTAGTATAAAAGGAACAGGGCTTCAGCCCCAGCATTTT. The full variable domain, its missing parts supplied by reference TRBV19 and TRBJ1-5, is DGGITQSPKYLFRKEGQNVTLSCEQNLNHDAMYWYRQDPGQGLRLIYYSQIVNDFQKGDIAEGYSVSREKKESFPLTVTSAQKNPTAFYLCASSIKGTGLQPQHFGDGTRLSIL.

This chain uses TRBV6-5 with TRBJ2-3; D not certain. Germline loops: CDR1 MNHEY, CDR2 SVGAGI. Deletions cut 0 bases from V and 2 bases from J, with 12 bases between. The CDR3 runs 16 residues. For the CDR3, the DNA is TGTGCCAGCAGTTACTCGATAGGCAGCTTCACAGATACGCAGTATTTT. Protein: CASSYSIGSFTDTQYF.

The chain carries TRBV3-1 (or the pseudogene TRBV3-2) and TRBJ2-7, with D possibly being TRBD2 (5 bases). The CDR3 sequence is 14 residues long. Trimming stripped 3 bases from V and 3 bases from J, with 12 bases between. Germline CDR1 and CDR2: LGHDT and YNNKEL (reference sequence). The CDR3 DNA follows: TGTGCCAGCAGCCACCGGACTGGGGACTACGAGCAGTACTTC. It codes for CASSHRTGDYEQYF.

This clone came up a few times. CDR3 in DNA: TGTGCCAGCAGTGGGGGACTAGCGGAGACCCAGTACTTC. Translated, it gives CASSGGLAETQYF. The rearrangement uses TRBV2 and TRBJ2-5, with 10 bases that match TRBD2. This CDR3 has 13 residues. Germline CDR1 is SNHLY and CDR2 is FYNNEI. Trimming cost V 4 bases and J 5 bases; bases outside gene matches: 1.

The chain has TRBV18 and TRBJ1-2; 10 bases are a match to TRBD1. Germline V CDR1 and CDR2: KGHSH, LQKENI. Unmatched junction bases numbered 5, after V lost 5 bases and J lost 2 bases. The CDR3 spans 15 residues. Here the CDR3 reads CASSSGQGLNYGYTF. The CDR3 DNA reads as TGTGCCAGCTCATCGGGACAGGGGCTCAACTATGGCTACACCTTC.

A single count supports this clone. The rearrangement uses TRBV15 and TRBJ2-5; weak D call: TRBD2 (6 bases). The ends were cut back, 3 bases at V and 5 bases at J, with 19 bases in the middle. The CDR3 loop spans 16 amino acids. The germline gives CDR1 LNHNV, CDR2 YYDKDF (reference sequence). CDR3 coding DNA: TGTGCCACCAGCAGGACCGGGACTGTCGGTAGGGAGACCCAGTACTTC. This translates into CATSRTGTVGRETQYF. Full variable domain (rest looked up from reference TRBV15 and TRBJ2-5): DAMVIQNPRYQVTQFGKPVTLSCSQTLNHNVMYWYQQKSSQAPKLLFHYYDKDFNNEADTPDNFQSRRPNTSFCFLDIRSPGLGDTAMYLCATSRTGTVGRETQYFGPGTRLLVL.

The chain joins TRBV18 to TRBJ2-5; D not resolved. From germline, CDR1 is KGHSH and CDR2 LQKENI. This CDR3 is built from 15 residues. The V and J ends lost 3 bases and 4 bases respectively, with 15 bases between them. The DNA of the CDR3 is TGTGCCAGCTCACCGATATCGGGCTTTGGAGAGACCCAGTACTTC. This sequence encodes CASSPISGFGETQYF.

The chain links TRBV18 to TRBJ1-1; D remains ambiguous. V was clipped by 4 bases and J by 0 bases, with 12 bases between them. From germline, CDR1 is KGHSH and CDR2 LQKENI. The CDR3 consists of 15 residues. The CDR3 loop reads CASSLRGRMNTEAFF. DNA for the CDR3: TGTGCCAGCTCACTACGAGGTAGAATGAACACTGAAGCTTTCTTT.

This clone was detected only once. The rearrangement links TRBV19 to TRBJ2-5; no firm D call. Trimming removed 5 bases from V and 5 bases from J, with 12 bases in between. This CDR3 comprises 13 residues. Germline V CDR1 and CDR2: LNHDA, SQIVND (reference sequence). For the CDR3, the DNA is TGTGCCAGTAGTTCAAGGTTATTCGAGACCCAGTACTTC. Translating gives CASSSRLFETQYF.

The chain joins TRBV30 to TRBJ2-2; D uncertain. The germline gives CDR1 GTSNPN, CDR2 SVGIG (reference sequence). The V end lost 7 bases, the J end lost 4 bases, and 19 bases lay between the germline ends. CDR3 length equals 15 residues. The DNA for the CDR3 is TGTGCCTTATCTGGCGGATCCTGGGGCACCGGGGAGCTGTTTTTT. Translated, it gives CALSGGSWGTGELFF.

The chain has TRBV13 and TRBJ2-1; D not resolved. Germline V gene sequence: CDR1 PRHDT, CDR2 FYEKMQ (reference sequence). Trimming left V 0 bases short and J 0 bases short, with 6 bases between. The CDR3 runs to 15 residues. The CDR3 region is CASSLGAFSYNEQFF. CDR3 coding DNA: TGTGCCAGCAGCTTAGGAGCCTTCTCCTACAATGAGCAGTTCTTC.

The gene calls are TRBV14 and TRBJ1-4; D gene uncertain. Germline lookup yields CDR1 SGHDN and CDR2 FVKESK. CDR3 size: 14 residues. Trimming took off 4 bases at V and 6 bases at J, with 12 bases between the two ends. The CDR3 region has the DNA TGTGCCAGCAGCCGCAGGATCCGAGATGAAAAACTGTTTTTT. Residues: CASSRRIRDEKLFF.

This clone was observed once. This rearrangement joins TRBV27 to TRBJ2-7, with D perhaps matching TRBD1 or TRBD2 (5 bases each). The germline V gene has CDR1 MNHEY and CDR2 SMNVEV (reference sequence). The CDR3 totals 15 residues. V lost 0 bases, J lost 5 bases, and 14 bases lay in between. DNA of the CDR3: TGTGCCAGCAGTTTATCAAGGAAGGGGAGTAACGAGCAGTACTTC. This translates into CASSLSRKGSNEQYF.

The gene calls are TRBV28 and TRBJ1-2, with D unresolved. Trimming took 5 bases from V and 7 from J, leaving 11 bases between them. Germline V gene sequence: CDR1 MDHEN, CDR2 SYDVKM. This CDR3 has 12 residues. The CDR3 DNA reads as TGTGCCAGCAGTACCCTCGGGGTTGGCTACACCTTC. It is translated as CASSTLGVGYTF.

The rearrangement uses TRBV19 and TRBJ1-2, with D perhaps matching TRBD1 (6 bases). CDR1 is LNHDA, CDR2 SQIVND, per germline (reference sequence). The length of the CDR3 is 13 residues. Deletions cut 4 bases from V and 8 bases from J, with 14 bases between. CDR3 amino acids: CASSTQRGSGYTF. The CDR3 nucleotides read TGTGCCAGTAGTACTCAGAGGGGGTCGGGCTACACCTTC. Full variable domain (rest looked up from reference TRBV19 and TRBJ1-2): DGGITQSPKYLFRKEGQNVTLSCEQNLNHDAMYWYRQDPGQGLRLIYYSQIVNDFQKGDIAEGYSVSREKKESFPLTVTSAQKNPTAFYLCASSTQRGSGYTFGSGTRLTVV.

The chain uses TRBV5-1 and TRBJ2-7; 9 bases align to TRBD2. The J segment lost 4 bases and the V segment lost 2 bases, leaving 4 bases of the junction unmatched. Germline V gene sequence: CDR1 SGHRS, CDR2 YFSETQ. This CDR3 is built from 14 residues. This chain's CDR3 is CASSFDSGSYEQYF. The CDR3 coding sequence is TGCGCCAGCAGCTTTGATAGCGGGAGTTACGAGCAGTACTTC. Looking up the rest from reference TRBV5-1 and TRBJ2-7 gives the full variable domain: KAGVTQTPRYLIKTRGQQVTLSCSPISGHRSVSWYQQTPGQGLQFLFEYFSETQRNKGNFPGRFSGRQFSNSRSEMNVSTLELGDSALYLCASSFDSGSYEQYFGPGTRLTVT.

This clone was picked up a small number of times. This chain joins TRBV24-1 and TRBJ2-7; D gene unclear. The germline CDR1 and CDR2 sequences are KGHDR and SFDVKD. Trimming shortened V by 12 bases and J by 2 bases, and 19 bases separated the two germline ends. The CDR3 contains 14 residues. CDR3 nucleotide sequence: TGTGCCGCCGCGGAAGGAGCCCCTCCCTACGAGCAGTACTTC. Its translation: CAAAEGAPPYEQYF.

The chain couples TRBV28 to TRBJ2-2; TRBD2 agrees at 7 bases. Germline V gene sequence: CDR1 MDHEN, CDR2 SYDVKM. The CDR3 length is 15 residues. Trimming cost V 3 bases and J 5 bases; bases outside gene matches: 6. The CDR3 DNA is TGTGCCAGCAGTTTGGGAGGGGCGAGGACCGGGGAGCTGTTTTTT. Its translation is CASSLGGARTGELFF.

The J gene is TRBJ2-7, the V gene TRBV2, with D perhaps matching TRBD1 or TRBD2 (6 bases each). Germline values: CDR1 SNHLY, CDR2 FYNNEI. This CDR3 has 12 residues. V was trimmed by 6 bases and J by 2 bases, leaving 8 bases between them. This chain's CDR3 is CASRGGAYEQYF. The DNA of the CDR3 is TGTGCCAGCAGGGGGGGCGCCTACGAGCAGTACTTC. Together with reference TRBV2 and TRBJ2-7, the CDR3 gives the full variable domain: EPEVTQTPSHQVTQMGQEVILRCVPISNHLYFYWYRQILGQKVEFLVSFYNNEISEKSEIFDDQFSVERPDGSNFTLKIRSTKLEDSAMYFCASRGGAYEQYFGPGTRLTVT.

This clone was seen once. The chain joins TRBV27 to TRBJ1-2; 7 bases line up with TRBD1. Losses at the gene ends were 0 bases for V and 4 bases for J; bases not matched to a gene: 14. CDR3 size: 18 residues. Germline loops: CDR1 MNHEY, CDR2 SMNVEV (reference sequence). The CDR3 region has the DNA TGTGCCAGCAGTTTATCGTCCGGGTCGGAGGGGGCTGTCTATGGCTACACCTTC. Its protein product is CASSLSSGSEGAVYGYTF.